This TCR beta chain comes out of a study of blood T cell repertoires in COVID-19. Libraries were prepared by immunoSEQ multiplex PCR; TCRdb keeps only in-frame clonotypes and omits some of them. In the table there are 69,000 or so clones, about 90% of which are singletons. This clonotype was sampled from a man in his forties or fifties with acute or convalescent COVID-19. Sample: peripheral blood.

For the CDR3, the DNA is TGTGCCAGCTCACCCGGGACTAGCAGGGCGAATGAGCAGTTCTTC. Protein product: CASSPGTSRANEQFF. The rearrangement uses TRBV18 and TRBJ2-1; 9 bases agree with TRBD2. The CDR3 has 15 amino acids. Trimming took 3 bases from V and 7 from J; bases not matched to a gene: 7. Germline V gene data show CDR1 as KGHSH and CDR2 as LQKENI.